This record covers a single TCR beta chain. The data are from a study of shared clonotypes between healthy human individuals. Study context: The study enrolled two women and three men aged 18 to 49.

For every subset, genomic DNA was evenly distributed across several immunoSEQ plates. PCR replicates performed on unsorted PBMC used approximately 300 ng DNA, approximately 33,000 T cell genomes. Ten immunoSEQ deep assay plates were used to sequence the DNA of unsorted PBMCs. The repertoire was sequenced with immunoSEQ multiplex PCR; TCRdb's copy has only in-frame clones and lacks some. The table lists more than 400,000 clones, 78% of them singletons. There are 15 residues in the CDR3. V shed 4 bases and J 2 bases; nucleotides not matched to a gene: 7. CDR1 and CDR2 from the germline V gene are SGHAT and FQDESV (reference sequence).

The chain uses TRBV11-1 and TRBJ1-1; 7 bases align to TRBD1. The sequencing input was PBMCs. This TCR came from a woman between 40 and 55 years old in good health. Some clones in this sample may be carry-over from other donors' samples. CDR3 loop: CASSWEGQKNTEAFF. The CDR3 DNA is TGTGCCAGCAGCTGGGAGGGACAGAAAAACACTGAAGCTTTCTTT.